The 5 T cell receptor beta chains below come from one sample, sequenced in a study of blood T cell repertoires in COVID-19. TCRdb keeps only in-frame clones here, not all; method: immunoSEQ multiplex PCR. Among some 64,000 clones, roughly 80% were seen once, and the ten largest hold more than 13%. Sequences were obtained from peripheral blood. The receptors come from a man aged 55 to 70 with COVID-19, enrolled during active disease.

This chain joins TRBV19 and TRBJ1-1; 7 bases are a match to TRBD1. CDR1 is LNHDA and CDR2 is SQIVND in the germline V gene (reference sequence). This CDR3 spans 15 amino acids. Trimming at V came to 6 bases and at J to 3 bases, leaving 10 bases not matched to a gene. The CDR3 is CASRKTGSGDTEAFF. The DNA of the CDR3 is TGTGCCAGTAGGAAGACAGGGTCCGGGGACACTGAAGCTTTCTTT.

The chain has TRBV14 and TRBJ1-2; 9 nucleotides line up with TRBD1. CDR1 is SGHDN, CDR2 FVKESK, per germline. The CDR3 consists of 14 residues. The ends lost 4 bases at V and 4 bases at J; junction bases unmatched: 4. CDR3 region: CASSLQGAAYGYTF. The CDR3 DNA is TGTGCCAGCAGCCTACAGGGGGCTGCCTATGGCTACACCTTC. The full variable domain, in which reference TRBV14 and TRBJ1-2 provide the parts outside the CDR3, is EAGVTQFPSHSVIEKGQTVTLRCDPISGHDNLYWYRRVMGKEIKFLLHFVKESKQDESGMPNNRFLAERTGGTYSTLKVQPAELEDSGVYFCASSLQGAAYGYTFGSGTRLTVV.

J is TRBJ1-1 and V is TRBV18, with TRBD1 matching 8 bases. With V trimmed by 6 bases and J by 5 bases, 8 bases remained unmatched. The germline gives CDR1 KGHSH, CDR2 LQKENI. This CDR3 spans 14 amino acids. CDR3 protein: CASSPTDRGTEAFF. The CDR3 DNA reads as TGTGCCAGCTCTCCCACTGACAGGGGTACTGAAGCTTTCTTT.

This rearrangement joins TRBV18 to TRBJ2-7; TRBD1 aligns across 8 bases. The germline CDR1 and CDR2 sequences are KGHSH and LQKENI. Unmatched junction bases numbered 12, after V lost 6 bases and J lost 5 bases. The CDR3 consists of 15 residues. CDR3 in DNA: TGTGCCAGCTCCCGACAGGGGTTGGGAGCGGACGAGCAGTACTTC. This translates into CASSRQGLGADEQYF.

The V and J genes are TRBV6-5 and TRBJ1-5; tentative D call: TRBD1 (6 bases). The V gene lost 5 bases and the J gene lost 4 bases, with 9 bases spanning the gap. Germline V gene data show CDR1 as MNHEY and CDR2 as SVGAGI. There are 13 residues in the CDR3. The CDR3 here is CASSRTANQPQHF. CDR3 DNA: TGTGCCAGCAGTCGGACAGCTAATCAGCCCCAGCATTTT.